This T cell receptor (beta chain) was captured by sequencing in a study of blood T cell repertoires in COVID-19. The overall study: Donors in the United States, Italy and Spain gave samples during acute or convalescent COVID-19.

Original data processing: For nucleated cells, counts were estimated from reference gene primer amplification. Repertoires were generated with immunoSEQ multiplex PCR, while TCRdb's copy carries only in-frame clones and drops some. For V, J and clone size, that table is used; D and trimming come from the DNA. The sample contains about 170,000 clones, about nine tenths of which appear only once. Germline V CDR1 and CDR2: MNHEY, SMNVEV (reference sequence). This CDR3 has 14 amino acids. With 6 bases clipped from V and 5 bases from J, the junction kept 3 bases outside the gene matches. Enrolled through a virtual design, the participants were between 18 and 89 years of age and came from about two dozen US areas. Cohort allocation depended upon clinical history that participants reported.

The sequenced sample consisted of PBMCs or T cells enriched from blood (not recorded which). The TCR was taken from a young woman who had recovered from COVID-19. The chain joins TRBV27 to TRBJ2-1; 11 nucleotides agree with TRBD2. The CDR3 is CASRLLAGDNEQFF. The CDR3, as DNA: TGTGCCAGCAGGTTACTAGCGGGAGACAATGAGCAGTTCTTC.